This TCR beta chain comes out of a study of beta chain features in type 1 diabetes. Purity exceeded 98% in all sorted populations. This clone came up a few times. The whole isolated RNA underwent reverse transcription, so sequencing captured expressed TCRB transcripts. Profiling relied on immunoSEQ multiplex PCR, and the TCRdb table lists in-frame clones only, not all of them. The table includes 600,000 to 650,000 clones, 15% detected once. Trimming left V 2 bases short and J 7 bases short, with 9 bases between. CDR3 length: 12 amino acids. Germline V gives CDR1 MDHEN, CDR2 SYDVKM. The rearrangement joins TRBV28 to TRBJ2-7, with D uncertain. The sequencing sample was made of naive CD4+ T cells from blood. The TCR was taken from a man between 18 and 35 years old in good health. The CDR3 spells CASSLAKREQYF. The CDR3 DNA sequence: TGTGCCAGCAGTTTAGCCAAACGGGAGCAGTACTTC.